Below are 32 T cell receptor beta chains sequenced from a single sample in a study of T cells after yellow fever vaccination. TCRdb re-called the 5' RACE reads through MiXCR, storing one row per CDR3 protein. The table records roughly 150,000 distinct CDR3 sequences, 6% to 7.5% of them present only once. The sample consisted of CD4+ T cells sorted from PBMCs, taken 4 to 6 days after the first yellow fever vaccination. The receptors originated from a man aged 18 to 29 who received the YFV17D yellow fever vaccine.

This clonotype has a count of ten or more. The chain uses TRBV7-9 and TRBJ2-1, with D possibly being TRBD2 (5 bases). CDR3 length: 13 amino acids. Trimming removed 1 base at V and 14 bases at J, with 15 bases between. CDR1 and CDR2 from the germline V gene are SEHNR and FQNEAQ (reference sequence). CDR3 DNA: TGTGCCAGCAGCTTAGGTGAGGGCCTCCTCAAGTTCTTC. Protein sequence: CASSLGEGLLKFF.

Many counts were recorded for this clonotype. The CDR3 sequence is CASSLHQTDTQYF. The DNA of the CDR3 is TGTGCCAGCAGTTTACACCAGACAGATACGCAGTATTTT. The chain recombines TRBV11-3 with TRBJ2-3, with D uncertain. The V gene lost 6 bases and the J gene lost 3 bases, with 10 bases spanning the gap. The CDR3 has 13 residues. Germline lookup yields CDR1 SGHNT and CDR2 YENEEA.

This clonotype was counted many times. The chain carries TRBV24-1 and TRBJ2-5; D perhaps matches TRBD2 (5 bases). Germline V gene data show CDR1 as KGHDR and CDR2 as SFDVKD. V was trimmed by 6 bases and J by 5 bases, leaving 15 bases between them. The CDR3 is 14 residues long. This CDR3 is CATSPSPSFETQYF. The CDR3 nucleotides are TGTGCCACCAGTCCGAGCCCTAGCTTCGAGACCCAGTACTTC.

Notes on this clonotype: This may arise from a read error, as a much more abundant clone is one base away. The rearrangement links TRBV24-1 to TRBJ2-1, with 8 bases fitting TRBD2. The CDR3 loop spans 14 amino acids. Germline assignment: CDR1 KGHDR and CDR2 SFDVKD. DNA for the CDR3: TGTGCCACCAGTGACCCGGGACTAGAAAATGAGCATTTCTTC. It codes for CATSDPGLENEHFF.

This clonotype was observed many times. J is TRBJ1-6 and V is TRBV5-6; D may be TRBD1 (5 bases). Trimming took 0 bases from V and 9 from J, leaving 10 bases between them. Germline V gives CDR1 SGHDT, CDR2 YYEEEE. The CDR3 sequence is 14 residues long. For the CDR3, the DNA is TGTGCCAGCAGCTTGGACAGGTTCAGTTCACCCCTCCACTTT. The encoded protein is CASSLDRFSSPLHF.

This clonotype was seen repeatedly, ten times or more. The genes are TRBV7-9 and TRBJ2-5; weak D call: TRBD2 (6 bases). V was trimmed by 6 bases and J by 4 bases, leaving 15 bases between them. The CDR3 consists of 14 residues. Germline CDR1 is SEHNR and CDR2 is FQNEAQ (reference sequence). The CDR3 DNA sequence: TGTGCCAGCAGGAAACCGGGACTGTCAGAGACCCAGTACTTC. This encodes CASRKPGLSETQYF.

CDR3 in amino acids: CASSPGTAFSYGYTF. The DNA for the CDR3 is TGTGCCAGCAGTCCCGGGACAGCTTTTTCCTATGGCTACACCTTC. The V call is TRBV28, the J call TRBJ1-2, with TRBD1 matching 7 bases. CDR1 is MDHEN and CDR2 is SYDVKM in the germline V gene. The CDR3 sequence is 15 residues long. Germline trimming cut 5 bases from V and 4 bases from J; bases unmatched to any gene: 10.

The sample holds a few counts of this clonotype. The chain is built from TRBV9 and TRBJ1-2; D gene unclear. Germline CDR1 and CDR2: SGDLS and YYNGEE. Trimming pared 6 bases from V and 0 bases from J, leaving 9 bases between. The CDR3 loop spans 13 amino acids. The CDR3 loop reads CASNRDSNYGYTF. The CDR3 coding sequence is TGTGCCAGCAATCGAGATTCTAACTATGGCTACACCTTC.

V gene TRBV2 combines with J gene TRBJ2-5, with TRBD2 identical over 11 bases. Germline CDR1 and CDR2: SNHLY and FYNNEI. Losses at the gene ends were 6 bases for V and 8 bases for J; bases not matched to a gene: 8. The CDR3 spans 14 residues. The chain's CDR3 is CASSRLAGPGTQYF. The CDR3 region has the DNA TGTGCCAGCAGCCGACTAGCGGGGCCGGGCACCCAGTACTTC.

This clonotype showed up many times. CDR3 nucleotides: TGTGCCAGCAGACGACCCTCAAGGGACAGGGGGCACTATGGCTACACCTTC. Translated: CASRRPSRDRGHYGYTF. This chain joins TRBV6-2 or TRBV6-3 and TRBJ1-2; TRBD1 matches at 12 bases. Germline CDR1 and CDR2: MNHEY and SVGEGT. Trimming cost V 6 bases and J 3 bases; bases outside gene matches: 11. This CDR3 region has 17 residues.

This clonotype was seen many times. CDR3 nucleotides: TGTGCCAGCTCCCTCACAGGTCCAGAGACCCAGTACTTC. This codes for CASSLTGPETQYF. The chain combines TRBV18 with TRBJ2-5; D might be TRBD1 (5 bases). Germline loops: CDR1 KGHSH, CDR2 LQKENI. V lost 6 bases to trimming and J lost 4 bases, with 12 bases between them. The CDR3 runs to 13 residues.

The genes are TRBV5-4 and TRBJ2-1; TRBD2 agrees at 9 bases. Germline loops: CDR1 SGHNT, CDR2 YYREEE (reference sequence). Germline trimming cut 4 bases from V and 6 bases from J; bases unmatched to any gene: 8. The CDR3 is 15 residues long. As DNA, the CDR3 is TGTGCCAGCAGCCCGGGAGGCGGGGGGGCCAATGAGCAGTTCTTC. Its translation is CASSPGGGGANEQFF. Filled out from reference TRBV5-4 and TRBJ2-1, the complete variable domain reads ETGVTQSPTHLIKTRGQQVTLRCSSQSGHNTVSWYQQALGQGPQFIFQYYREEENGRGNFPPRFSGLQFPNYSSELNVNALELDDSALYLCASSPGGGGANEQFFGPGTRLTVL.

The sample holds many counts of this clonotype. V is TRBV6-2 or TRBV6-3 and J is TRBJ1-1; maybe TRBD1 (5 bases). The CDR3 is made up of 14 amino acids. Per germline, CDR1 MNHEY and CDR2 SVGEGT. Trimming removed 6 bases from V and 1 base from J, with 12 bases in between. The CDR3 here is CASRSGGKNTEAFF. For the CDR3, the DNA is TGTGCCAGCAGGTCTGGGGGGAAGAACACTGAAGCTTTCTTT.

Ten or more counts support this clonotype. This chain connects TRBV6-1 to TRBJ1-5; TRBD1 might be the D (5 bases). The V and J ends lost 3 bases and 2 bases respectively, with 14 bases between them. Germline CDR1 is MNHNS and CDR2 is SASEGT. The length of the CDR3 is 16 residues. The CDR3 DNA reads TGTGCCAGCAGTGACAGGGAAAGGGGAGGCAATCAGCCCCAGCATTTT. Translated, it gives CASSDRERGGNQPQHF.

This clonotype was seen more than once but under ten times. This chain joins TRBV23-1 and TRBJ2-1; D remains unclear. TRBV23-1 is annotated as an ORF whose role is uncertain. This CDR3 comprises 13 residues. Between the trimmed V and J ends, which lost 11 bases and 1 base, there was a span of 12 bases. CDR3 region: CALFRFSYNEQFF. The CDR3 region has the DNA TGCGCCTTATTCAGGTTTTCCTACAATGAGCAGTTCTTC.

In its sample, this clonotype was seen many times. CDR3: CASRKITGAPTDTQYF. The DNA for the CDR3 is TGTGCCAGCAGGAAAATTACAGGGGCACCCACAGATACGCAGTATTTT. The V call is TRBV12-3 or TRBV12-4, the J call TRBJ2-3, with 7 bases matching TRBD1. The CDR3 is 16 residues long. The ends lost 6 bases at V and 2 bases at J; junction bases unmatched: 11.

The chain combines TRBV5-1 with TRBJ2-1, with 7 bases identical to TRBD1. The CDR3 spans 14 residues. The germline V gene encodes CDR1 SGHRS and CDR2 YFSETQ. V was pared by 2 bases and J by 10 bases, with 9 bases of the junction left unmatched. The chain's CDR3 is CASSFNRGTREQFF. The CDR3 region has the DNA TGCGCCAGCAGCTTTAACAGGGGTACTCGGGAGCAGTTCTTC.

This clonotype was found a few times. The J gene is TRBJ1-2, the V gene TRBV20-1; maybe TRBD1 (5 bases). The CDR3 runs to 12 residues. CDR1 is DFQATT, CDR2 SNEGSKA, per germline (reference sequence). V was trimmed by 5 bases and J by 5 bases, leaving 12 bases between them. The CDR3 coding sequence is TGCAGTGCTGGCGACAGCCCTTATGGCTACACCTTC. It is translated as CSAGDSPYGYTF.

The chain couples TRBV3-1 to TRBJ1-5; TRBD1 aligns across 7 bases. J was trimmed by 5 bases and V by 1 base; bases with no gene match: 2. Germline V gene sequence: CDR1 LGHDT, CDR2 YNNKEL (reference sequence). The CDR3 length is 14 residues. CDR3 sequence: CASSQGQGDQPQHF. DNA of the CDR3: TGTGCCAGCAGCCAAGGACAGGGTGATCAGCCCCAGCATTTT. Variable domain in full (rest from reference TRBV3-1 and TRBJ1-5): DTAVSQTPKYLVTQMGNDKSIKCEQNLGHDTMYWYKQDSKKFLKIMFSYNNKELIINETVPNRFSPKSPDKAHLNLHINSLELGDSAVYFCASSQGQGDQPQHFGDGTRLSIL.

Concerning this clonotype: Just one base apart from a much larger clone, this may be a read error. The chain employs TRBV6-1 and TRBJ1-2, with D possibly TRBD1 on 5 matching bases. The CDR3 extends over 14 amino acids. CDR1 and CDR2 (germline): MNHNS, SASEGT. Trimming stripped 6 bases from V and 3 bases from J, with 14 bases between. The CDR3 spells CASRQGRTYYGYTF. The DNA of the CDR3 is TGTGCCAGCAGGCAGGGCAGGACTTACTATGGCTACACCTTC.

This clonotype was found a few times. This chain joins TRBV18 and TRBJ1-4, with 7 bases lining up with TRBD1. Germline trimming cut 4 bases from V and 5 bases from J; bases unmatched to any gene: 4. Germline CDR1 and CDR2: KGHSH and LQKENI. The CDR3 is made up of 14 amino acids. CDR3 sequence reads: CASSQGQRNEKLFF. The DNA of the CDR3 is TGTGCCAGCTCACAGGGACAGAGGAATGAAAAACTGTTTTTT.

The CDR3 nucleotides are TGTGCCAGCAGCCCTGGGTCCAACTCTGAAGCTTTCTTT. This translates into CASSPGSNSEAFF. This chain links TRBV4-2 with TRBJ1-1; D is unresolved. Germline lookup yields CDR1 LGHNA and CDR2 YNFKEQ. V dropped 4 bases and J dropped 6 bases, with 12 bases sitting between them. The CDR3 contains 13 residues.

This clonotype was seen a few times. This rearrangement joins TRBV18 to TRBJ1-1; a weak D match, TRBD1 (5 bases). Trimming pared 3 bases from V and 3 bases from J, leaving 8 bases between. The CDR3 runs to 13 residues. Germline V gene lookup returns CDR1 KGHSH and CDR2 LQKENI. The CDR3 DNA follows: TGTGCCAGCTCACCGGGGGAGGACACTGAAGCTTTCTTT. Amino acids: CASSPGEDTEAFF.

This clonotype was detected ten times or more. The rearrangement links TRBV2 to TRBJ2-1, with D possibly being TRBD1 or TRBD2 (5 bases each). Trimming took 4 bases from V and 9 from J, leaving 13 bases between them. The germline CDR1 and CDR2 sequences are SNHLY and FYNNEI. The CDR3 length is 13 residues. CDR3 residues: CASSGQGSGEQFF. CDR3 in DNA: TGTGCCAGCAGTGGTCAGGGCAGCGGTGAGCAGTTCTTC. The entire variable domain, with the rest obtained from reference TRBV2 and TRBJ2-1, is as follows: EPEVTQTPSHQVTQMGQEVILRCVPISNHLYFYWYRQILGQKVEFLVSFYNNEISEKSEIFDDQFSVERPDGSNFTLKIRSTKLEDSAMYFCASSGQGSGEQFFGPGTRLTVL.

The table lists this clonotype with a few counts. V usage is TRBV2 and J usage is TRBJ1-1; 7 nucleotides align to TRBD1. The CDR3 is 15 amino acids. Germline trimming cut 7 bases from V and 4 bases from J; bases unmatched to any gene: 12. CDR1 and CDR2 (germline): SNHLY, FYNNEI. The CDR3 reads CASMRTGALVTEAFF. The DNA for the CDR3 is TGTGCCAGCATGCGAACAGGGGCGCTGGTCACTGAAGCTTTCTTT.

A note on this clonotype: A much larger clone differs from this one at a single base, so this may be a read error. V is TRBV4-3 and J is TRBJ2-1, with 10 bases aligning to TRBD2. The V gene's germline CDR1 is LGHNA and CDR2 YSLEER. The CDR3 totals 16 residues. This CDR3 reads CAISQRTSGLFNEQFF. CDR3 DNA: TGCGCCATCAGCCAGAGGACTAGCGGCTTATTTAATGAGCAGTTCTTC.

The chain combines TRBV4-3 with TRBJ2-7, with D tentatively TRBD2 (6 bases). The CDR3 totals 15 residues. Trimming cost V 2 bases and J 2 bases, with 13 bases left between them. Germline V gene data show CDR1 as LGHNA and CDR2 as YSLEER. DNA for the CDR3: TGCGCCAGCAGCCAACGCGGGACGGACGCCTACGAGCAGTACTTC. It translates to CASSQRGTDAYEQYF.

This clonotype has a count of ten or more. The V and J genes are TRBV4-3 and TRBJ2-3; 12 nucleotides match TRBD1. Germline loops: CDR1 LGHNA, CDR2 YSLEER. The CDR3 sequence is 18 residues long. Unmatched junction bases numbered 8, after V lost 0 bases and J lost 4 bases. The CDR3 DNA reads as TGCGCCAGCAGCCAAGATTATCGGGACAGGGGGCCGGCAGATACGCAGTATTTT. It codes for CASSQDYRDRGPADTQYF.

This clonotype was seen many times. J is TRBJ2-2 and V is TRBV24-1, with 10 bases that match TRBD1. V lost 3 bases to trimming and J lost 6 bases; unmatched junction nucleotides: 9. The V gene's germline CDR1 is KGHDR and CDR2 SFDVKD. This CDR3 contains 17 residues. The CDR3 region has the DNA TGTGCCACCAGTGATGAGACCGGGACAGGGGAAGCCGGGGAGCTGTTTTTT. Translating it yields CATSDETGTGEAGELFF.

This clonotype was found many times. The V and J genes are TRBV3-1 and TRBJ1-1, with D tentatively TRBD1 (5 bases). Germline V CDR1 and CDR2: LGHDT, YNNKEL (reference sequence). Trimming stripped 4 bases from V and 1 base from J, with 10 bases between. The CDR3 totals 14 residues. In nucleotides, the CDR3 is TGTGCCAGCAGCCCATTTGGGGGGAACACTGAAGCTTTCTTT. Translating it yields CASSPFGGNTEAFF.

For this clonotype: A read error is possible here, since a much larger clone lies one base away. The rearrangement uses TRBV20-1 and TRBJ2-7, with 10 bases fitting TRBD1. V shed 4 bases, J shed 2 bases, and the junction held 8 bases outside the gene matches. Germline V lookup: CDR1 DFQATT, CDR2 SNEGSKA (reference sequence). This CDR3 is built from 15 residues. This CDR3 is CSAMTPGQGPYEQYF. The CDR3 nucleotides are TGCAGTGCTATGACACCGGGACAGGGGCCCTACGAGCAGTACTTC.

This clonotype occurred many times. The gene calls are TRBV5-1 and TRBJ2-7; unclear D gene. With 7 bases removed from V and 6 bases from J, the gap between germline ends came to 17 bases. This CDR3 comprises 13 residues. Germline V lookup: CDR1 SGHRS, CDR2 YFSETQ. The CDR3 here is CASGPAVGGEQYF. For the CDR3, the DNA is TGCGCCAGCGGCCCTGCCGTGGGCGGCGAGCAGTACTTC.